This T cell receptor (beta chain) was sequenced in a study of T cell responses to AZD1222 COVID-19 vaccine. The CDR3 is 15 residues long. The germline V gene encodes CDR1 SGHTS and CDR2 YDEGEE. After removal of 4 bases from V and 3 bases from J, the junction contained 5 bases not matched to a gene. This clone showed up just once. Antigen: not known. Method: immunoSEQ multiplex PCR; TCRdb's copy keeps in-frame clones and lacks some. The repertoire consists of 150,000 or so clones, with 92% occurring once and the leading ten covering around 0.99%. General study points: Spike was spanned by vaccine-associated CD4 TCRs, with dominance at 160-218 and 743-854. No day 14 peak samples; only post-peak repertoires were characterized. The donor cohort was predominantly white British with a female majority, and clonal diversity may have been underestimated. The reported proportion of spike-specific TCRs targeting unmutated variant regions was nearly half.

The chain uses TRBV5-8 and TRBJ1-2; 11 positions agree with TRBD1. The clonotype originates from an adult who received the AZD1222 COVID-19 vaccine. The specimen comprised peripheral blood, sampled 28 days after the second AZD1222 dose. The CDR3: CASSRGQGAYYGYTF. For the CDR3, the DNA is TGTGCCAGCAGCCGTGGACAGGGGGCTTACTATGGCTACACCTTC.